This TCR beta chain was found in a study of blood T cell repertoires in COVID-19. Germline CDR1 and CDR2: LGHDT and YNNKEL (reference sequence). The V and J ends lost 1 base and 10 bases respectively, with 8 bases between them. The CDR3 sequence is 12 residues long. As processed by the authors: Reference gene primer amplification gave estimated nucleated cell counts. Method: immunoSEQ multiplex PCR; TCRdb's copy keeps in-frame clones and lacks some. V and J calls and clone size are those listed in that table; D and trimming were worked out from the DNA. The table lists 85,000 or so clones, roughly 96% of them singletons.

This clonotype originated in a human donor with active COVID-19. The donor label of this sample is uncertain. The V and J genes are TRBV3-1 (or the pseudogene TRBV3-2) and TRBJ2-1; unclear D gene. The sample taken for sequencing was peripheral blood. CDR3 in amino acids: CASSQVVREQFF. CDR3 DNA: TGTGCCAGCAGCCAAGTCGTCCGGGAGCAGTTCTTC.